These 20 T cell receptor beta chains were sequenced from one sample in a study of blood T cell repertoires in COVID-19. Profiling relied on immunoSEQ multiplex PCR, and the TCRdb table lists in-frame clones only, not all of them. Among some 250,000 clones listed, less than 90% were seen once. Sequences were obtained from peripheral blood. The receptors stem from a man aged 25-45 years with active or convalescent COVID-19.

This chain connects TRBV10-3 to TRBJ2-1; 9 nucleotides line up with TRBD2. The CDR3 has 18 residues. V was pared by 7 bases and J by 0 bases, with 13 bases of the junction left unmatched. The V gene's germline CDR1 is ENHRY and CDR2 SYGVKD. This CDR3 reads CAITSGLAVDGSYNEQFF. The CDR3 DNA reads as TGTGCCATCACATCGGGACTAGCCGTTGATGGCTCCTACAATGAGCAGTTCTTC.

The CDR3: CASSLWSGATYEQYF. The DNA for the CDR3 is TGTGCCAGCAGCTTGTGGTCGGGTGCAACATACGAGCAGTACTTC. This rearrangement joins TRBV5-6 to TRBJ2-7; D is uncertain. V lost 1 base and J lost 4, with 15 bases in between. Germline V gene data show CDR1 as SGHDT and CDR2 as YYEEEE. The CDR3 is 15 amino acids.

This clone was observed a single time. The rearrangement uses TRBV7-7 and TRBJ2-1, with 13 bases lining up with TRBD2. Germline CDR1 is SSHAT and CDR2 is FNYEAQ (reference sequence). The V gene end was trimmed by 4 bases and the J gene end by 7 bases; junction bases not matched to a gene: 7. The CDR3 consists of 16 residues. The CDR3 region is CASSSGGLAGRNEQFF. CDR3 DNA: TGTGCCAGCAGCTCAGGGGGACTAGCGGGGAGGAATGAGCAGTTCTTC.

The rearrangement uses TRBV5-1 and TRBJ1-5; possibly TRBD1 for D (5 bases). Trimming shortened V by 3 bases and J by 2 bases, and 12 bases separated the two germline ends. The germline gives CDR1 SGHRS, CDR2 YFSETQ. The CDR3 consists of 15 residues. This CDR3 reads CASSWEGTGNQPQHF. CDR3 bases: TGCGCCAGCAGCTGGGAGGGGACTGGCAATCAGCCCCAGCATTTT. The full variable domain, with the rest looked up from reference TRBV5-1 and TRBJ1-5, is KAGVTQTPRYLIKTRGQQVTLSCSPISGHRSVSWYQQTPGQGLQFLFEYFSETQRNKGNFPGRFSGRQFSNSRSEMNVSTLELGDSALYLCASSWEGTGNQPQHFGDGTRLSIL.

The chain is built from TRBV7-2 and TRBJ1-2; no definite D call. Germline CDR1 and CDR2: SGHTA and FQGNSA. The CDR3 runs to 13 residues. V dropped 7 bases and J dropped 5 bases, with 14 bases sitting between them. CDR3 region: CASTPRGEYGYTF. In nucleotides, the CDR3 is TGTGCCAGCACCCCACGCGGGGAGTATGGCTACACCTTC.

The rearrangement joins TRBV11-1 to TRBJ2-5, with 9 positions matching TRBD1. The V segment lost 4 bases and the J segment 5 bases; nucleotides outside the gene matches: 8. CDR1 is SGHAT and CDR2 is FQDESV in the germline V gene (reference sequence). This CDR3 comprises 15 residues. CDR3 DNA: TGTGCCAGCAGCTCTGAATCCGGGACAGGGGAGACCCAGTACTTC. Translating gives CASSSESGTGETQYF.

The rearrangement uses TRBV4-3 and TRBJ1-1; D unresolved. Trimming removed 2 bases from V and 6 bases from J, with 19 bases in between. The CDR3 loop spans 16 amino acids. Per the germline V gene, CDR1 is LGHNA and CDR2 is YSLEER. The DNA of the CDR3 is TGCGCCAGCAGCCAACCCAAAAACTCAGGTGCCCCTGAAGCTTTCTTT. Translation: CASSQPKNSGAPEAFF.

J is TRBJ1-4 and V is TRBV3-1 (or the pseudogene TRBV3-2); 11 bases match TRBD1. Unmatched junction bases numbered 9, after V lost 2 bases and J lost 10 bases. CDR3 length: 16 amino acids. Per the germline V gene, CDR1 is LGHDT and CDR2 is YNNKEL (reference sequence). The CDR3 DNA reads TGTGCCAGCAGCCAACGTGCGGGACAGGGGGTGGGAAAACTGTTTTTT. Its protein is CASSQRAGQGVGKLFF.

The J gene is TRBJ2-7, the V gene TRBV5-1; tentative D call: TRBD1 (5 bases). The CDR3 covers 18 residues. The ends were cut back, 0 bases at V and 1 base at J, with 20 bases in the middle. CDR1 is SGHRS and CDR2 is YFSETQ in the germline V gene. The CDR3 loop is CASSLDPGHPQRSYEQYF. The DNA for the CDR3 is TGCGCCAGCAGCTTGGACCCCGGACACCCACAAAGGTCCTACGAGCAGTACTTC.

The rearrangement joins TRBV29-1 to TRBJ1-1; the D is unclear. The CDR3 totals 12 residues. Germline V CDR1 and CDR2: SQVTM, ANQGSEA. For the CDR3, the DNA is TGCGGAATTTTCACGGGTTCCACTGAAGCTTTCTTT. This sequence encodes CGIFTGSTEAFF.

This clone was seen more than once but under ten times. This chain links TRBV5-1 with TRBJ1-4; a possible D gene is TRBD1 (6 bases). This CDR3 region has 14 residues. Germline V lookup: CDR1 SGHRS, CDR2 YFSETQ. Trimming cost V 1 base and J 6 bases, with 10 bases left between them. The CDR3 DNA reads TGCGCCAGCAGCTTGACAGGGACGGATGAAAAACTGTTTTTT. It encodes CASSLTGTDEKLFF.

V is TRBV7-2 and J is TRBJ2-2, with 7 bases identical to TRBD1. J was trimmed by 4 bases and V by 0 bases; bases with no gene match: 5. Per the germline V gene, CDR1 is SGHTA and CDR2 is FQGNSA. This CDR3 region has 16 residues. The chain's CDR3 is CASSLAPQGVTGELFF. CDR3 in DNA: TGTGCCAGCAGCTTAGCGCCTCAGGGGGTCACCGGGGAGCTGTTTTTT. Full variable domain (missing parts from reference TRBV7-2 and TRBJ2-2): GAGVSQSPSNKVTEKGKDVELRCDPISGHTALYWYRQSLGQGLEFLIYFQGNSAPDKSGLPSDRFSAERTGGSVSTLTIQRTQQEDSAVYLCASSLAPQGVTGELFFGEGSRLTVL.

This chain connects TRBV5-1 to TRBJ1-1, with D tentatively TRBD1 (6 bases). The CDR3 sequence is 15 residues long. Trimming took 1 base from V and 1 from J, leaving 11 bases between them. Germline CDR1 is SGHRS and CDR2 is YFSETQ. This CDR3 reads CASSLNARGNTEAFF. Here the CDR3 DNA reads TGCGCCAGCAGCTTGAATGCCAGGGGGAACACTGAAGCTTTCTTT.

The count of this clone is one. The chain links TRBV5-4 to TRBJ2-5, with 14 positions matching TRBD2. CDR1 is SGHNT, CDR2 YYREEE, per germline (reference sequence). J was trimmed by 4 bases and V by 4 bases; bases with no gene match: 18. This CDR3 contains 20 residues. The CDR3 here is CASSGKRLAGGPIGSETQYF. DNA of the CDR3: TGTGCCAGCAGCGGCAAACGACTAGCGGGGGGGCCCATTGGATCAGAGACCCAGTACTTC.

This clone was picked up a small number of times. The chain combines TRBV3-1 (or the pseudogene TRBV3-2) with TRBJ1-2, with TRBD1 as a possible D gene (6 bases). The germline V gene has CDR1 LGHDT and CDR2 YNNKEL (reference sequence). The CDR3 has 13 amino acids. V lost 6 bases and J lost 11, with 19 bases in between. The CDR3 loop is CASRDQGSRGYTF. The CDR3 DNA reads TGTGCCAGCAGGGATCAGGGGTCCCGAGGGTACACCTTC.

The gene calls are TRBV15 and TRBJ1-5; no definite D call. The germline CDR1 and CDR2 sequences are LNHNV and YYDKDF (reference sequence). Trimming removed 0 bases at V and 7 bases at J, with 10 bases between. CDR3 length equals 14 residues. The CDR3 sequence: CATSRDYGEQPQHF. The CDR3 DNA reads TGTGCCACCAGCAGAGATTACGGGGAACAGCCCCAGCATTTT.

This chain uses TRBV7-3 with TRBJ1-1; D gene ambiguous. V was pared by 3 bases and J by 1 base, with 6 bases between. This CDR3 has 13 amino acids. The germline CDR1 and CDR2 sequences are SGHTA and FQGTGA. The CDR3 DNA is TGTGCCAGCAGCTTTGAGGGGAACACTGAAGCTTTCTTT. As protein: CASSFEGNTEAFF.

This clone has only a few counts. This CDR3 reads CASRRGTYVEAFF. CDR3 DNA sequence: TGTGCCAGCAGGAGAGGGACATACGTTGAAGCTTTCTTT. The chain carries TRBV6-5 and TRBJ1-1, with D maybe TRBD1 (6 bases). Germline V gene sequence: CDR1 MNHEY, CDR2 SVGAGI. The ends were cut back, 6 bases at V and 7 bases at J, with 15 bases in the middle. The CDR3 length is 13 residues.

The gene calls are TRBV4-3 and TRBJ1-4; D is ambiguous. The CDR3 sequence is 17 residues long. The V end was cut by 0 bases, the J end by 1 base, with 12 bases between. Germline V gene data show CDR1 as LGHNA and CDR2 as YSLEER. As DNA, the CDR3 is TGCGCCAGCAGCCAAGATCCTTCGGGGAAAACTAATGAAAAACTGTTTTTT. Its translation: CASSQDPSGKTNEKLFF.

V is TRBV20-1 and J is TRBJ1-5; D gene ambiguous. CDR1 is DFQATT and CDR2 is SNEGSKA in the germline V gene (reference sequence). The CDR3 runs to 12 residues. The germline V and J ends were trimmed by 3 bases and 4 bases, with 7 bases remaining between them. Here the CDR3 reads CSASTGNQPQHF. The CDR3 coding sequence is TGCAGTGCTAGTACGGGTAATCAGCCCCAGCATTTT.